A selection of T cell receptor beta chains follows, all from one sample in a study of shared T cell receptors in the human thymus. The repertoire was sequenced with immunoSEQ multiplex PCR; TCRdb's copy has only in-frame clones and lacks some. This repertoire shows 500,000 to 850,000 clones, 70% to 90% found once; its top ten account for 0.0094%. Separately, the same data were catalogued under a study of human thymus T cells.

Specimen: thymocytes. The receptors shown here come from a boy in the first two years of life with a congenital heart defect. CDR3s include the opening cysteine and the closing phenylalanine or tryptophan. The order of the fields is V gene, D gene, clone size, J gene, CDR3 protein, CDR3 DNA. A D gene is named only where the DNA matches it firmly. Rows give clone size only sometimes, using once, few, many, or a class for an expanded clone.

V gene: TRBV11-2; D gene: .; clone size: .; J gene: TRBJ1-2; CDR3 protein: CASSLANCRSDPSYGYTF; CDR3 DNA: TGTGCCAGCAGCTTAGCCAATTGCAGGTCCGATCCCAGCTATGGCTACACCTTC
V gene: TRBV28; D gene: TRBD2; clone size: .; J gene: TRBJ2-7; CDR3 protein: CASSFEWVSLAGGLSYEQYF; CDR3 DNA: TGTGCCAGCAGTTTTGAGTGGGTGAGTCTAGCGGGAGGACTTTCCTACGAGCAGTACTTC
V gene: TRBV4-3; D gene: TRBD2; clone size: .; J gene: TRBJ2-7; CDR3 protein: CASSQDGDSGPYEQYF; CDR3 DNA: TGCGCCAGCAGCCAAGATGGTGATAGCGGGCCTTACGAGCAGTACTTC
V gene: TRBV27; D gene: .; clone size: .; J gene: TRBJ2-7; CDR3 protein: CASSLGDEQYF; CDR3 DNA: TGTGCCAGCAGTTTGGGCGACGAGCAGTACTTC
V gene: TRBV6-6; D gene: .; clone size: .; J gene: TRBJ1-6; CDR3 protein: CASSYLHRANSPLHF; CDR3 DNA: TGTGCCAGCAGTTACTTGCACAGGGCGAATTCACCCCTCCACTTT
V gene: TRBV5-5; D gene: TRBD1; clone size: .; J gene: TRBJ1-1; CDR3 protein: CASSSGTDNTEAFF; CDR3 DNA: TGTGCCAGCAGCTCCGGGACAGATAACACTGAAGCTTTCTTT
V gene: TRBV28; D gene: TRBD2; clone size: .; J gene: TRBJ2-2; CDR3 protein: CASTDLGLAGRNTGELFF; CDR3 DNA: TGTGCCAGCACCGACCTTGGACTAGCGGGACGGAACACCGGGGAGCTGTTTTTT
V gene: TRBV10-2; D gene: TRBD1; clone size: .; J gene: TRBJ2-2; CDR3 protein: CAGGDRGDSANTGELFF; CDR3 DNA: TGCGCCGGAGGGGACAGGGGAGATTCCGCGAACACCGGGGAGCTGTTTTTT
V gene: TRBV5-1; D gene: .; clone size: .; J gene: TRBJ1-6; CDR3 protein: CASSFTNAYNSPLHF; CDR3 DNA: TGCGCCAGCAGCTTTACCAATGCCTATAATTCCCCCCTCCACTTT
V gene: TRBV6-1; D gene: TRBD1; clone size: .; J gene: TRBJ1-2; CDR3 protein: CASSEAGRGQGDF; CDR3 DNA: TGTGCCAGCAGTGAAGCGGGGCGAGGACAGGGGGACTTC
V gene: TRBV4-3; D gene: .; clone size: .; J gene: TRBJ2-3; CDR3 protein: CASSQAGRSTDTQYF; CDR3 DNA: TGCGCCAGCAGCCAAGCGGGGAGGAGCACAGATACGCAGTATTTT
V gene: TRBV5-6; D gene: TRBD1; clone size: .; J gene: TRBJ1-4; CDR3 protein: CASSLGTGTNEKLFF; CDR3 DNA: TGTGCCAGCAGCTTGGGGACAGGGACTAATGAAAAACTGTTTTTT
V gene: TRBV18; D gene: .; clone size: .; J gene: TRBJ2-5; CDR3 protein: CASSPTRETQYF; CDR3 DNA: TGTGCCAGCTCACCGACTAGAGAGACCCAGTACTTC
V gene: TRBV27; D gene: .; clone size: once; J gene: TRBJ1-4; CDR3 protein: CASSYNGATNEKLFF; CDR3 DNA: TGTGCCAGCAGTTACAACGGAGCAACTAATGAAAAACTGTTTTTT
V gene: TRBV6-5; D gene: TRBD1; clone size: .; J gene: TRBJ2-7; CDR3 protein: CASSYSGGTGNYEQYF; CDR3 DNA: TGTGCCAGCAGTTACTCGGGCGGGACAGGGAACTACGAGCAGTACTTC
V gene: TRBV28; D gene: TRBD2; clone size: few; J gene: TRBJ2-5; CDR3 protein: CASSPAGVRQETQYF; CDR3 DNA: TGTGCCAGCAGCCCCGCGGGGGTTCGTCAAGAGACCCAGTACTTC
V gene: TRBV5-1; D gene: .; clone size: .; J gene: TRBJ2-7; CDR3 protein: CASSRGTTTGTYEQYF; CDR3 DNA: TGCGCCAGCAGCCGTGGGACAACCACCGGTACCTACGAGCAGTACTTC
V gene: TRBV1; D gene: .; clone size: .; J gene: TRBJ1-3; CDR3 protein: CTSREVGNTIYF; CDR3 DNA: TGCACCAGCAGGGAGGTGGGGAACACCATATATTTT
V gene: TRBV25-1; D gene: TRBD1; clone size: .; J gene: TRBJ1-6; CDR3 protein: CASSPNGTGTHNSPLHF; CDR3 DNA: TGTGCCAGCAGTCCTAACGGGACAGGGACCCATAATTCACCCCTCCACTTT
V gene: TRBV5-1; D gene: TRBD2; clone size: .; J gene: TRBJ2-5; CDR3 protein: CATRASGGHGETQYF; CDR3 DNA: TGCGCCACAAGGGCTAGCGGGGGGCATGGAGAGACCCAGTACTTC
V gene: TRBV25-1; D gene: .; clone size: once; J gene: TRBJ2-7; CDR3 protein: CASSEYSGKQYF; CDR3 DNA: TGTGCCAGCAGTGAATATTCAGGGAAGCAGTACTTC
V gene: TRBV4-3; D gene: TRBD1; clone size: once; J gene: TRBJ2-2; CDR3 protein: CASSQLTDRVYIDTGELFF; CDR3 DNA: TGCGCCAGCAGCCAGCTCACCGACAGGGTTTACATCGACACCGGGGAGCTGTTTTTT
V gene: TRBV30; D gene: .; clone size: .; J gene: TRBJ1-1; CDR3 protein: CAWSFRGSEAFF; CDR3 DNA: TGTGCCTGGAGCTTTAGGGGCTCTGAAGCTTTCTTT
V gene: TRBV4-3; D gene: .; clone size: .; J gene: TRBJ1-1; CDR3 protein: CASSLDPYDTEAFF; CDR3 DNA: TGCGCCAGCAGCCTAGACCCTTATGACACTGAAGCTTTCTTT
V gene: TRBV4-3; D gene: .; clone size: .; J gene: TRBJ2-1; CDR3 protein: CASSQAPRVGGLGEQFF; CDR3 DNA: TGCGCCAGCAGCCAAGCCCCCCGGGTGGGCGGGTTGGGTGAGCAGTTCTTC
V gene: TRBV6-1; D gene: .; clone size: .; J gene: TRBJ1-5; CDR3 protein: CASSEGSGLYQPQHF; CDR3 DNA: TGTGCCAGCAGTGAAGGGTCAGGCTTGTATCAGCCCCAGCATTTT
V gene: TRBV6-5; D gene: .; clone size: .; J gene: TRBJ2-7; CDR3 protein: CASSSAGAPTYEQYF; CDR3 DNA: TGTGCCAGCAGTTCTGCGGGGGCCCCCACCTACGAGCAGTACTTC
V gene: TRBV21-1; D gene: .; clone size: .; J gene: TRBJ2-3; CDR3 protein: CASSKDGLAGDTDTQYF; CDR3 DNA: TGTGCCAGCAGCAAAGACGGGCTAGCGGGGGACACAGATACGCAGTATTTT
V gene: TRBV4-3; D gene: .; clone size: .; J gene: TRBJ2-5; CDR3 protein: CASSQEQDTQETQYF; CDR3 DNA: TGCGCCAGCAGCCAAGAGCAGGACACTCAAGAGACCCAGTACTTC
V gene: TRBV25-1; D gene: .; clone size: .; J gene: TRBJ1-1; CDR3 protein: CASSKNKPGQNTEAFF; CDR3 DNA: TGTGCCAGCAGTAAGAACAAACCGGGACAGAACACTGAAGCTTTCTTT
V gene: TRBV10-2; D gene: TRBD2; clone size: .; J gene: TRBJ2-5; CDR3 protein: CASRGGAGVETQYF; CDR3 DNA: TGCGCCAGCAGGGGAGGGGCGGGAGTGGAGACCCAGTACTTC
V gene: TRBV6-4; D gene: .; clone size: .; J gene: TRBJ1-1; CDR3 protein: CASSDSNLQILNTEAFF; CDR3 DNA: TGTGCCAGCAGTGACTCGAATTTGCAGATACTGAACACTGAAGCTTTCTTT
V gene: TRBV29-1; D gene: TRBD1; clone size: .; J gene: TRBJ1-2; CDR3 protein: CSASQGQDYGYTF; CDR3 DNA: TGCAGCGCCTCACAGGGGCAGGACTATGGCTACACCTTC
V gene: TRBV9; D gene: .; clone size: .; J gene: TRBJ2-7; CDR3 protein: CASSVAGVAYEQYF; CDR3 DNA: TGTGCCAGCAGCGTCGCCGGGGTGGCCTACGAGCAGTACTTC
V gene: TRBV7-9; D gene: TRBD1; clone size: few; J gene: TRBJ2-2; CDR3 protein: CASSSGQGDTGELFF; CDR3 DNA: TGTGCCAGCAGCTCGGGACAGGGGGACACCGGGGAGCTGTTTTTT
V gene: TRBV10-2; D gene: .; clone size: .; J gene: TRBJ1-2; CDR3 protein: CASSEVRNYGYTF; CDR3 DNA: TGCGCCAGCAGTGAGGTCAGAAACTATGGCTACACCTTC
V gene: TRBV28; D gene: TRBD1; clone size: .; J gene: TRBJ1-3; CDR3 protein: CASTPPGGRTGNTIYF; CDR3 DNA: TGTGCCAGCACCCCCCCAGGGGGCAGGACTGGAAACACCATATATTTT
V gene: TRBV7-2; D gene: .; clone size: .; J gene: TRBJ2-5; CDR3 protein: CASSLRGLGIGHQETQYF; CDR3 DNA: TGTGCCAGCAGCTTACGGGGGTTGGGAATAGGGCACCAAGAGACCCAGTACTTC
V gene: TRBV6-1; D gene: .; clone size: .; J gene: TRBJ2-1; CDR3 protein: CASTAFFGEQFF; CDR3 DNA: TGTGCCAGCACCGCGTTCTTTGGTGAGCAGTTCTTC
V gene: TRBV20-1; D gene: .; clone size: .; J gene: TRBJ2-7; CDR3 protein: CSDKERDEQYF; CDR3 DNA: TGCAGTGACAAAGAGAGGGACGAGCAGTACTTC
V gene: TRBV6-6; D gene: .; clone size: .; J gene: TRBJ2-2; CDR3 protein: CASSATGELFF; CDR3 DNA: TGTGCCAGCAGTGCGACCGGGGAGCTGTTTTTT
V gene: TRBV6-5; D gene: .; clone size: once; J gene: TRBJ2-7; CDR3 protein: CASSYGGIYEQYF; CDR3 DNA: TGTGCCAGCAGTTACGGCGGAATCTACGAGCAGTACTTC
V gene: TRBV7-9; D gene: TRBD1; clone size: .; J gene: TRBJ2-7; CDR3 protein: CASSLFLSRTGNEQYF; CDR3 DNA: TGTGCCAGCAGCTTATTCTTATCGAGGACAGGGAACGAGCAGTACTTC
V gene: TRBV6-4; D gene: TRBD2; clone size: .; J gene: TRBJ2-1; CDR3 protein: CASSEGLAGRNEQFF; CDR3 DNA: TGTGCCAGCAGTGAGGGACTAGCGGGGAGGAATGAGCAGTTCTTC
V gene: TRBV28; D gene: .; clone size: .; J gene: TRBJ1-1; CDR3 protein: CASEQRGNTEAFF; CDR3 DNA: TGTGCCAGCGAACAGCGGGGGAACACTGAAGCTTTCTTT
V gene: TRBV19; D gene: TRBD1; clone size: .; J gene: TRBJ1-2; CDR3 protein: CASTPNPGTDHGYTF; CDR3 DNA: TGTGCCAGTACCCCGAACCCCGGGACAGACCATGGCTACACCTTC
V gene: TRBV7-4; D gene: .; clone size: .; J gene: TRBJ2-2; CDR3 protein: CATPGANTGELFF; CDR3 DNA: TGTGCCACCCCGGGGGCGAACACCGGGGAGCTGTTTTTT
V gene: TRBV5-1; D gene: TRBD2; clone size: .; J gene: TRBJ2-1; CDR3 protein: CASSFRLAGGPNNEQFF; CDR3 DNA: TGCGCCAGCAGCTTTAGACTAGCGGGAGGGCCTAACAATGAGCAGTTCTTC
V gene: TRBV7-2; D gene: TRBD2; clone size: .; J gene: TRBJ2-3; CDR3 protein: CASSPSGWRGAQYF; CDR3 DNA: TGTGCCAGCAGCCCTAGCGGGTGGAGGGGAGCGCAGTATTTT
V gene: TRBV30; D gene: TRBD1; clone size: .; J gene: TRBJ1-3; CDR3 protein: CARRDRVGGNTIYF; CDR3 DNA: TGTGCCCGGAGGGACAGGGTCGGTGGAAACACCATATATTTT
V gene: TRBV7-8; D gene: TRBD1; clone size: .; J gene: TRBJ1-4; CDR3 protein: CASSQGTGNEKLFF; CDR3 DNA: TGTGCCAGCAGCCAGGGGACAGGGAACGAAAAACTGTTTTTT
V gene: TRBV14; D gene: .; clone size: once; J gene: TRBJ2-2; CDR3 protein: CTSSQEAGANTGELFF; CDR3 DNA: TGTACCAGCAGCCAAGAGGCAGGGGCGAACACCGGGGAGCTGTTTTTT
V gene: TRBV2; D gene: TRBD2; clone size: once; J gene: TRBJ2-1; CDR3 protein: CASSELAGVLDYNEQFF; CDR3 DNA: TGTGCCAGCTCAGAGCTGGCGGGAGTACTCGACTACAATGAGCAGTTCTTC
V gene: TRBV7-6; D gene: .; clone size: few; J gene: TRBJ2-3; CDR3 protein: CASSLAGLTDTQYF; CDR3 DNA: TGTGCCAGCAGCTTAGCGGGACTGACAGATACGCAGTATTTT
V gene: TRBV9; D gene: TRBD1; clone size: .; J gene: TRBJ2-6; CDR3 protein: CASSVPYTGAGANVLTF; CDR3 DNA: TGTGCCAGCAGCGTACCCTACACAGGGGCTGGGGCCAACGTCCTGACTTTC
V gene: TRBV9; D gene: TRBD1; clone size: once; J gene: TRBJ1-2; CDR3 protein: CASSTQTGVGYGYTF; CDR3 DNA: TGTGCCAGCAGCACGCAGACAGGGGTGGGATATGGCTACACCTTC
V gene: TRBV6-1; D gene: .; clone size: .; J gene: TRBJ2-3; CDR3 protein: CASMGQGSADTQYF; CDR3 DNA: TGTGCCAGCATGGGGCAGGGGAGCGCAGATACGCAGTATTTT
V gene: TRBV5-1; D gene: .; clone size: .; J gene: TRBJ1-4; CDR3 protein: CASSLELGLRNEKLFF; CDR3 DNA: TGCGCCAGCAGCTTGGAATTGGGCTTAAGGAATGAAAAACTGTTTTTT
V gene: TRBV5-6; D gene: .; clone size: .; J gene: TRBJ1-2; CDR3 protein: CASSTSPGLRFIGYTF; CDR3 DNA: TGTGCCAGCAGCACGTCGCCGGGACTGCGTTTCATAGGCTACACCTTC